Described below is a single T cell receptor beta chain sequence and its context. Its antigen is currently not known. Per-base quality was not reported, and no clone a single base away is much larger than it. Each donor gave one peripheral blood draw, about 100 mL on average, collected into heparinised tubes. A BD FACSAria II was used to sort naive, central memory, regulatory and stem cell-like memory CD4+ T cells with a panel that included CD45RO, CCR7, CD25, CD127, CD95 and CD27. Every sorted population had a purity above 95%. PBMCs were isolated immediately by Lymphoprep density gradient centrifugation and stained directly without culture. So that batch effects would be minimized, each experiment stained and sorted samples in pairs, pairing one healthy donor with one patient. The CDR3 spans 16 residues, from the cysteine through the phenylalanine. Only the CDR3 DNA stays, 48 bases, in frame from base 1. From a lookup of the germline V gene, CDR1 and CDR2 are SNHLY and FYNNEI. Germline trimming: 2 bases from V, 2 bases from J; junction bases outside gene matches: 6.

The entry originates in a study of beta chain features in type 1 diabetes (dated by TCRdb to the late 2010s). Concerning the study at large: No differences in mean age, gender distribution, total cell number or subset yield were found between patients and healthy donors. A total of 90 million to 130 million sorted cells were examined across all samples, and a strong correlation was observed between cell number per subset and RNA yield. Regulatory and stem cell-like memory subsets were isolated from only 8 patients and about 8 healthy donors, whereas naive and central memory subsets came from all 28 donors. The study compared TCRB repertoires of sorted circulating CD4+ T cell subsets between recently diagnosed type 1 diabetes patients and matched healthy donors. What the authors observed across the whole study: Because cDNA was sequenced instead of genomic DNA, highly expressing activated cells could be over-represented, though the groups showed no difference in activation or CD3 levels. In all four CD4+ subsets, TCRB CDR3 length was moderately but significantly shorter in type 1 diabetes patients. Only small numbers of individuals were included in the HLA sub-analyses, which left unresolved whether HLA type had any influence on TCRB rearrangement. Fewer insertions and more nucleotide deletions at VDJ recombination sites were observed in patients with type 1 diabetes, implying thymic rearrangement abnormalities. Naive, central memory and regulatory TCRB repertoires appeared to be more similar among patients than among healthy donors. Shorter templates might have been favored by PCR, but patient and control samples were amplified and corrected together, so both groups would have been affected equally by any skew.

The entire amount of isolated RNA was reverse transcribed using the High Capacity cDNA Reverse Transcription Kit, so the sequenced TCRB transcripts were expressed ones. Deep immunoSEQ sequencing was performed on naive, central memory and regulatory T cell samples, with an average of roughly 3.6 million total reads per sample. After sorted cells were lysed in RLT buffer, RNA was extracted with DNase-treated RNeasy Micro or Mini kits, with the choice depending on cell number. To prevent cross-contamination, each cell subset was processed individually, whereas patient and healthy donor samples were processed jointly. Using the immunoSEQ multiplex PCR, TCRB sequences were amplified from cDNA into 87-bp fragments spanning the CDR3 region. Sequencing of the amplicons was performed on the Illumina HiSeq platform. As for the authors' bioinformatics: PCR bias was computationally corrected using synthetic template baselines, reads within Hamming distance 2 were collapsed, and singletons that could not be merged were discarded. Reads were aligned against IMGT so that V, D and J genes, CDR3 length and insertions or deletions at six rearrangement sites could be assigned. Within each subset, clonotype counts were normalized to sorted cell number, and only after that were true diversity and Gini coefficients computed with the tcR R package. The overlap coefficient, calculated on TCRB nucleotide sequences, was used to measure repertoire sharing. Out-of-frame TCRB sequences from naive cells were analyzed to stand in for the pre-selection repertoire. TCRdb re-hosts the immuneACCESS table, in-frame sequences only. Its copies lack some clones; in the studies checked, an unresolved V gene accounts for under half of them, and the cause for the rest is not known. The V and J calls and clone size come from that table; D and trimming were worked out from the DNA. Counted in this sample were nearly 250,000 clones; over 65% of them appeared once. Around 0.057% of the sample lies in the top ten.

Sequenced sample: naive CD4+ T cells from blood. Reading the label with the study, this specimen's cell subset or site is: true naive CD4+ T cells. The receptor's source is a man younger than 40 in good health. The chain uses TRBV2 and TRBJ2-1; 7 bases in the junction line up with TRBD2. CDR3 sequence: CASSERASGTYNEQFF. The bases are TGTGCCAGCAGTGAACGGGCTAGCGGTACCTACAATGAGCAGTTCTTC.